Presented here are 10 T cell receptor beta chains from one specimen sequenced in a study of HIV-infected patients and healthy controls. TCRdb ran MiXCR on the 5' RACE reads and lists one entry per CDR3 protein. The sample carries about 64,000 distinct CDR3 sequences, around 21% recorded once. The sample was CD4+ T cells from blood. The receptors originated from a human donor in good health.

The V gene is TRBV20-1, the J gene TRBJ2-3; 8 bases map to TRBD1. V was clipped by 6 bases and J by 1 base; unmatched bases: 6. The CDR3 covers 14 residues. Germline CDR1 reads DFQATT; CDR2 reads SNEGSKA (reference sequence). CDR3 residues: CSATTGVRTDTQYF. The CDR3, as DNA: TGCAGTGCCACGACAGGGGTCCGCACAGATACGCAGTATTTT.

The sample holds many counts of this clonotype. The genes are TRBV29-1 and TRBJ1-2, with TRBD1 matching 10 bases. Per germline, CDR1 SQVTM and CDR2 ANQGSEA. The CDR3 spans 13 residues. The V gene end was trimmed by 3 bases and the J gene end by 6 bases; junction bases not matched to a gene: 4. The CDR3 loop reads CSVDPGTGDGYTF. The CDR3, as DNA: TGCAGCGTTGACCCTGGGACAGGGGATGGCTACACCTTC.

This clonotype came up a few times. The V gene is TRBV3-1, the J gene TRBJ2-3; 7 nucleotides match TRBD2. CDR1 LGHDT and CDR2 YNNKEL come from the germline V gene (reference sequence). V was pared by 2 bases and J by 2 bases, with 7 bases of the junction left unmatched. The CDR3 length is 16 residues. The CDR3 loop reads CASSQRWDYPTDTQYF. DNA for the CDR3: TGTGCCAGCAGCCAAAGATGGGACTACCCCACAGATACGCAGTATTTT.

This clonotype was detected many times. The V and J genes are TRBV10-2 and TRBJ2-3, with 7 bases fitting TRBD1. In germline, CDR1 is WSHSY, CDR2 SAAADI. The CDR3 spans 17 residues. V gave up 7 bases and J gave up 1 base; unmatched junction bases: 14. Here the CDR3 reads CASKLDRLIRGTDTQYF. CDR3 coding DNA: TGCGCCAGCAAGTTGGACAGGTTGATTCGGGGCACAGATACGCAGTATTTT.

This chain connects TRBV3-1 to TRBJ2-3; 15 bases map to TRBD2. Trimming at V came to 4 bases and at J to 7 bases, leaving 9 bases not matched to a gene. Germline CDR1 reads LGHDT; CDR2 reads YNNKEL (reference sequence). The CDR3 is 17 amino acids. CDR3 DNA sequence: TGTGCCAGCAGCCCACCCCGGACTAGCGGGAGGGTTAATACGCAGTATTTT. It translates to CASSPPRTSGRVNTQYF.

Ten or more counts support this clonotype. J is TRBJ2-3 and V is TRBV6-6, with TRBD2 matching over 8 bases. The CDR3 sequence is 13 residues long. With 8 bases clipped from V and 2 bases from J, the junction kept 3 bases outside the gene matches. Germline CDR1 reads MNHNY; CDR2 reads SVGAGI (reference sequence). This CDR3 is CASLAGTTDTQYF. Here the CDR3 DNA reads TGTGCCAGCTTAGCGGGGACCACAGATACGCAGTATTTT.

This clonotype has at least ten counts. V and J are TRBV5-5 and TRBJ1-1; possibly TRBD1 for D (5 bases). The CDR3 has 15 residues. The germline V gene encodes CDR1 SGHKS and CDR2 YYEKEE (reference sequence). The V end was cut by 4 bases, the J end by 1 base, with 14 bases between. CDR3 amino acids: CASSHGDRWNTEAFF. CDR3 in DNA: TGTGCCAGCAGCCACGGGGACCGATGGAACACTGAAGCTTTCTTT.

This clonotype was seen ten or more times. V gene TRBV12-3 or TRBV12-4 combines with J gene TRBJ2-4; D gene ambiguous. There are 15 residues in the CDR3. V shed 3 bases and J shed 0 bases, with 9 bases lying between them. The DNA for the CDR3 is TGTGCCAGCAGTTTCGCCAGTTTAGCCAAAAACATTCAGTACTTC. It encodes CASSFASLAKNIQYF.

This clonotype came up many times. The chain joins TRBV6-2 or TRBV6-3 to TRBJ2-1; 8 bases line up with TRBD2. Per the germline V gene, CDR1 is MNHEY and CDR2 is SVGEGT. The CDR3 is 15 residues long. With V trimmed by 2 bases and J by 6 bases, 6 bases remained unmatched. The CDR3 spells CASSYVPGGGNEQFF. CDR3 in DNA: TGTGCCAGCAGTTACGTTCCCGGGGGGGGCAATGAGCAGTTCTTC.

The chain employs TRBV30 and TRBJ2-3, with 10 bases fitting TRBD1. In germline, CDR1 is GTSNPN, CDR2 SVGIG (reference sequence). The length of the CDR3 is 14 residues. V lost 6 bases and J lost 6; bases outside the gene matches: 9. The CDR3 loop reads CACSPGQGKDTQYF. The CDR3 nucleotides read TGTGCCTGTTCGCCGGGACAGGGGAAGGATACGCAGTATTTT.